These 25 T cell receptor beta chains were all obtained from the same sample, sequenced in a study of blood T cells in healthy people across ages. Combining a sample-barcoded 5' primer with a J-beta primer mix, a second PCR ran for roughly 7 to 11 cycles. TCRdb re-analysed the 5' RACE reads in MiXCR, keeping a single row per CDR3 protein. The repertoire holds around 780,000 distinct CDR3 sequences, approximately 24% seen once, with about 3% in the top ten. The same data also contributed to another study, on T cells of mothers and their children.

Sequenced input: blood. These receptors all stem from a boy between 10 and 17 years old in good health.

The J gene is TRBJ1-3, the V gene TRBV20-1, with 8 nucleotides matching TRBD1. Per the germline V gene, CDR1 is DFQATT and CDR2 is SNEGSKA (reference sequence). J lost 1 base, V lost 1 base, and 9 bases had no gene match. The CDR3 is made up of 17 amino acids. For the CDR3, the DNA is TGCAGTGCTAGAGTTGTGACAGGGGCTGTATCTGGAAACACCATATATTTT. Translating gives CSARVVTGAVSGNTIYF.

V gene TRBV28 combines with J gene TRBJ2-5; D tentatively fits TRBD1 or TRBD2 (5 bases each). CDR3 length equals 18 residues. Germline CDR1 and CDR2: MDHEN and SYDVKM. V was cut by 2 bases and J by 5 bases, with 24 bases left in between. This CDR3 is CASSLRRWGRTHRETQYF. CDR3 DNA sequence: TGTGCCAGCAGTTTAAGGCGGTGGGGCAGGACTCACCGGGAGACCCAGTACTTC.

In this sample, this clonotype turned up many times. J is TRBJ2-1 and V is TRBV12-3 or TRBV12-4; possibly TRBD1 for D (5 bases). The CDR3 loop spans 13 amino acids. Trimming took off 6 bases at V and 8 bases at J, with 14 bases between the two ends. The CDR3 here is CASSARVSDEQFF. The CDR3 DNA sequence: TGTGCCAGCAGCGCCAGGGTTTCGGATGAGCAGTTCTTC.

This clonotype was picked up a small number of times. V is TRBV10-3 and J is TRBJ2-3; no clear D. CDR3 length equals 16 residues. Germline V gene lookup returns CDR1 ENHRY and CDR2 SYGVKD. Trimming took off 0 bases at V and 0 bases at J, with 10 bases between the two ends. CDR3 nucleotides: TGTGCCATCAGTGAGTCTACGGGCCCTAGCACAGATACGCAGTATTTT. This encodes CAISESTGPSTDTQYF.

This clonotype was seen only a few times. The V call is TRBV28, the J call TRBJ2-5, with 7 positions matching TRBD1. This CDR3 comprises 15 residues. CDR1 and CDR2 from the germline V gene are MDHEN and SYDVKM. V was clipped by 6 bases and J by 5 bases; unmatched bases: 12. The CDR3 loop reads CASSEGQVWGETQYF. The CDR3 DNA is TGTGCCAGCAGCGAAGGACAGGTCTGGGGGGAGACCCAGTACTTC.

The rearrangement links TRBV4-2 to TRBJ2-4; D tentatively fits TRBD1 or TRBD2 (5 bases each). The V end was cut by 1 base, the J end by 1 base, with 17 bases between. This CDR3 region has 18 residues. Germline assignment: CDR1 LGHNA and CDR2 YNFKEQ. The DNA for the CDR3 is TGTGCCAGCAGCCAAGTTGGGGCCCCGGGGAAGGCCAAAAACATTCAGTACTTC. Its translation is CASSQVGAPGKAKNIQYF.

The chain employs TRBV12-3 or TRBV12-4 and TRBJ2-3; a possible D gene is TRBD2 (5 bases). V dropped 5 bases and J dropped 2 bases, with 11 bases sitting between them. The CDR3 length is 14 residues. The CDR3 coding sequence is TGTGCCAGCAGTGGGAGAGTGTACACAGATACGCAGTATTTT. Its translation: CASSGRVYTDTQYF.

This chain uses TRBV7-2 with TRBJ1-5; no firm D call. V was pared by 1 base and J by 7 bases, with 8 bases between. The CDR3 covers 13 residues. Germline V lookup: CDR1 SGHTA, CDR2 FQGNSA. CDR3 amino acids: CASSLDAGQPQHF. CDR3 DNA sequence: TGTGCCAGCAGCTTAGATGCGGGACAGCCCCAGCATTTT.

This clonotype was seen a handful of times. This sequence joins TRBV29-1 and TRBJ2-5; TRBD1 agrees at 7 bases. V shed 7 bases and J 4 bases; nucleotides not matched to a gene: 6. Germline lookup yields CDR1 SQVTM and CDR2 ANQGSEA. The CDR3 covers 12 residues. The CDR3 spells CSGGQVAETQYF. The DNA for the CDR3 is TGCAGCGGTGGACAGGTAGCAGAGACCCAGTACTTC.

A note on this clonotype: The missing conserved phenylalanine or tryptophan at the end of this CDR3 makes a read error likely. The chain has TRBV20-1 and TRBJ2-2; D is unresolved. The CDR3 is made up of 12 amino acids. Trimming left V 2 bases short and J 8 bases short, with 9 bases between. CDR1 is DFQATT and CDR2 is SNEGSKA in the germline V gene (reference sequence). CDR3 in amino acids: CSARSASGELFL. CDR3 nucleotides: TGCAGTGCTAGATCCGCATCGGGGGAGCTGTTTCTT.

The chain employs TRBV20-1 and TRBJ2-5, with 8 bases that match TRBD1. The J call may be wrong; the DNA end is better matched by TRBJ2-7. This CDR3 is 12 amino acids long. Germline V gene sequence: CDR1 DFQATT, CDR2 SNEGSKA (reference sequence). In DNA form, the CDR3 reads TGCAGTGCTACAGGGGGCGGAGACGAGCAGTACTTC. Encoded protein: CSATGGGDEQYF.

The gene calls are TRBV29-1 and TRBJ2-5, with 7 bases identical to TRBD1. The germline CDR1 and CDR2 sequences are SQVTM and ANQGSEA. Unmatched junction bases numbered 2, after V lost 6 bases and J lost 4 bases. The CDR3 spans 11 residues. The CDR3 sequence: CSVRGLETQYF. The CDR3 DNA follows: TGCAGCGTGAGGGGGCTAGAGACCCAGTACTTC.

The J gene is TRBJ1-1, the V gene TRBV28; 9 bases align to TRBD1. Germline V gene lookup returns CDR1 MDHEN and CDR2 SYDVKM. The CDR3 length is 12 residues. Germline trimming cut 2 bases from V and 11 bases from J; bases unmatched to any gene: 3. The CDR3 coding sequence is TGTGCCAGCAGTTTAACAGGGGGCGGTGCTTTCTTT. Its translation: CASSLTGGGAFF.

The chain couples TRBV9 to TRBJ2-5; D is unclear. The V end lost 0 bases, the J end lost 9 bases, and 21 bases lay between the germline ends. The V gene's germline CDR1 is SGDLS and CDR2 YYNGEE. The CDR3 covers 16 residues. CDR3 region: CASSVVAQSPGEAQYF. The CDR3 DNA follows: TGTGCCAGCAGCGTAGTGGCTCAATCACCTGGTGAGGCCCAGTACTTC.

This clonotype was detected ten times or more. This sequence joins TRBV5-1 and TRBJ2-5; D assignment may be TRBD1 or TRBD2 (6 bases each). Germline values: CDR1 SGHRS, CDR2 YFSETQ. This CDR3 contains 14 residues. Between the trimmed V and J ends, which lost 4 bases and 1 base, there was a span of 11 bases. The CDR3 sequence is CASSPRGVQETQYF. In DNA, the CDR3 is TGCGCCAGCAGCCCGAGGGGGGTCCAAGAGACCCAGTACTTC.

This clonotype showed up just a few times. The V call is TRBV27, the J call TRBJ1-5, with D uncertain. Germline values: CDR1 MNHEY, CDR2 SMNVEV (reference sequence). The ends were cut back, 4 bases at V and 5 bases at J, with 9 bases in the middle. This CDR3 region has 13 residues. CDR3 residues: CASSSASYQPQHF. The CDR3 region has the DNA TGTGCCAGCAGTTCAGCCAGTTATCAGCCCCAGCATTTT.

This chain links TRBV6-2 or TRBV6-3 with TRBJ2-1, with TRBD1 matching over 9 bases. Germline lookup yields CDR1 MNHEY and CDR2 SVGEGT. Trimming took 2 bases from V and 7 from J; bases not matched to a gene: 6. The CDR3 totals 15 residues. CDR3 nucleotides: TGTGCCAGCAGTTACGGGACAGGGTTTTGGAATGAGCAGTTCTTC. Translating gives CASSYGTGFWNEQFF.

This clonotype was detected a few times. The chain joins TRBV20-1 to TRBJ2-3; 10 nucleotides match TRBD2. The V gene end was trimmed by 3 bases and the J gene end by 4 bases; junction bases not matched to a gene: 4. In germline, CDR1 is DFQATT, CDR2 SNEGSKA (reference sequence). This CDR3 is 14 amino acids long. CDR3 loop: CSARSSGSADTQYF. In nucleotides, the CDR3 is TGCAGTGCTAGGTCTAGCGGGAGTGCAGATACGCAGTATTTT.

This clonotype was counted once. V usage is TRBV12-3 or TRBV12-4 and J usage is TRBJ1-2; D is uncertain. This CDR3 is built from 12 residues. V dropped 5 bases and J dropped 8 bases, with 12 bases sitting between them. CDR3 sequence (DNA): TGTGCCAGCAGTACCCTACTAGGAGGCTACACCTTC. Protein: CASSTLLGGYTF.

The chain recombines TRBV9 with TRBJ2-7, with 7 bases aligning to TRBD2. Germline CDR1 and CDR2: SGDLS and YYNGEE. This CDR3 comprises 15 residues. V lost 0 bases and J lost 3; bases outside the gene matches: 6. The CDR3 coding sequence is TGTGCCAGCAGCGTAGGGGGGGGACCCTTCTACGAGCAGTACTTC. It encodes CASSVGGGPFYEQYF. The entire variable domain, with the rest obtained from reference TRBV9 and TRBJ2-7, is as follows: DSGVTQTPKHLITATGQRVTLRCSPRSGDLSVYWYQQSLDQGLQFLIQYYNGEERAKGNILERFSAQQFPDLHSELNLSSLELGDSALYFCASSVGGGPFYEQYFGPGTRLTVT.

This clonotype has ten or more counts. The gene calls are TRBV2 and TRBJ1-4, with D unresolved. Trimming left V 7 bases short and J 6 bases short, with 9 bases between. The CDR3 is 12 amino acids. Germline CDR1 reads SNHLY; CDR2 reads FYNNEI. The CDR3 spells CASTQLDEKLFF. The CDR3 DNA reads as TGTGCCAGCACCCAACTGGATGAAAAACTGTTTTTT. Based on the CDR3 plus reference TRBV2 and TRBJ1-4, the full variable domain is EPEVTQTPSHQVTQMGQEVILRCVPISNHLYFYWYRQILGQKVEFLVSFYNNEISEKSEIFDDQFSVERPDGSNFTLKIRSTKLEDSAMYFCASTQLDEKLFFGSGTQLSVL.

This rearrangement joins TRBV29-1 to TRBJ2-5; possible D gene TRBD1, 6 bases. The DNA end lines up better with TRBJ2-7; the J call may be wrong. Germline V gene data show CDR1 as SQVTM and CDR2 as ANQGSEA. CDR3 size: 13 residues. CDR3 DNA: TGCAGCGTTGGTAAGGACAGAACCTACGAGCAGTACTTC. It codes for CSVGKDRTYEQYF.

The chain uses TRBV7-9 and TRBJ2-5, with 7 nucleotides matching TRBD1. V lost 4 bases, J lost 2 bases, and 7 bases stayed unmatched. The CDR3 extends over 15 amino acids. Germline values: CDR1 SEHNR, CDR2 FQNEAQ (reference sequence). The CDR3 loop is CASSSRGMGQETQYF. The CDR3 coding sequence is TGTGCCAGCAGCTCCAGGGGGATGGGGCAAGAGACCCAGTACTTC.

The chain carries TRBV27 and TRBJ2-7; D is uncertain. The end of the DNA fits TRBJ2-1 better, so the J call may be wrong. CDR3 size: 17 residues. The V gene's germline CDR1 is MNHEY and CDR2 SMNVEV (reference sequence). CDR3 nucleotide sequence: TGTGCCAGCAGTTTATACCCGACAAGTCGTTTTTACAATGAGCAGTTCTTC. This translates into CASSLYPTSRFYNEQFF.

This CDR3 reads CSARGQGRDEQYF. DNA of the CDR3: TGCAGTGCTAGAGGACAGGGAAGGGACGAGCAGTACTTC. The chain carries TRBV20-1 and TRBJ2-5; TRBD1 aligns across 7 bases. The DNA end is a closer match to TRBJ2-7, so the J assignment may be wrong. The CDR3 sequence is 13 residues long. Germline V CDR1 and CDR2: DFQATT, SNEGSKA (reference sequence).